Described below is a single T cell receptor beta chain sequence and its context. Its specificity is not known. Germline V gives CDR1 SEHNR, CDR2 FQNEAQ (reference sequence). The CDR3 runs 17 residues. Unmatched junction bases numbered 13, after V lost 5 bases and J lost 5 bases. The sample originates from a study of T cell repertoires in cytomegalovirus infection. Turning to the study itself: It can be stated that public TCR beta signatures indicated CMV infection as well as a matching HLA type. Broader study findings: The cumulative frequency of public TCR beta families identified carriers of CMV plus the relevant HLA. The ex vivo response was dominated by HLA-C-restricted CMV-specific TCR beta clonotypes.

One entry per CDR3 protein results from TCRdb running MiXCR on the reads. Here the sample spans fewer than 550,000 distinct CDR3 sequences, more than 25% being singletons. The source of this sequence is a human donor in good health (CMV status not recorded). Some clones in this sample may be carry-over from other donors' samples. Sequences were obtained from PBMCs. The chain couples TRBV7-9 to TRBJ2-2, with 8 bases fitting TRBD2. CDR3 region: CASSPRTSSVQTGELFF. The CDR3, as DNA: TGTGCCAGCAGCCCCCGGACTAGCTCCGTGCAAACCGGGGAGCTGTTTTTT.